The text below deals with one T cell receptor (beta chain). Its matching antigen is unknown. Total RNA, at least 5.5 micrograms per sample, came from PBMCs. Alongside a J-beta primer mix, a sample-barcoded 5' primer served in a second PCR lasting about 7 to 12 cycles. A template-switch adaptor containing 12 random nucleotides labeled each cDNA molecule. No fewer than 3 million CDR3-containing paired-end reads came from each sample. TCRdb passed the 5' RACE reads through MiXCR, listing each CDR3 protein once. The profile shows 1.4 million to 1.5 million distinct CDR3 sequences, around 42% of them singletons. This sample is drawn from a study of blood T cells in healthy people across ages. General study points: The unsorted PBMCs prevented any conclusive comparison of naive versus antigen-experienced cells.

CDR3 length: 16 residues. CDR1 MNHEY and CDR2 SVGAGI come from the germline V gene. Trimming removed 2 bases from V and 8 bases from J; junction bases left unmatched: 12. The chain joins TRBV6-5 to TRBJ2-1; 7 bases fit TRBD2. This TCR derives from a woman younger than 35 in good health. Sequencing was carried out using blood. The CDR3 region has the DNA TGTGCCAGCAGTTACATCGAGCGGGGATCTGGTGATGAGCAGTTCTTC. Its translation: CASSYIERGSGDEQFF.